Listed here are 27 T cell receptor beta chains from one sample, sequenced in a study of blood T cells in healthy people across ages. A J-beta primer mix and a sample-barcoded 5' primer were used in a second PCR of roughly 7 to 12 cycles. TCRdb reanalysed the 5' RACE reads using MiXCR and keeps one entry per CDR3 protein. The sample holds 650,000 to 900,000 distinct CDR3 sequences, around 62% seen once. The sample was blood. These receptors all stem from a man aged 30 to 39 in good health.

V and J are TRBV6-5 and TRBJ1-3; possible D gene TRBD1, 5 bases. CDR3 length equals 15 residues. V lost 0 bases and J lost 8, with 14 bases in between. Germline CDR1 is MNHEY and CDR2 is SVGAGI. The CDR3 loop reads CASSYSAGPRDTIYF. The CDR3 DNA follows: TGTGCCAGCAGTTACTCGGCAGGGCCTCGGGACACCATATATTTT.

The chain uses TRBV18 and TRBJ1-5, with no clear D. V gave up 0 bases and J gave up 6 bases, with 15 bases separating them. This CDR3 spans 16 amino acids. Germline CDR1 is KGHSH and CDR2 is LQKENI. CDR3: CASSPPSTVGGQPQHF. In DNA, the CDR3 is TGTGCCAGCTCACCACCGAGCACAGTTGGCGGTCAGCCCCAGCATTTT.

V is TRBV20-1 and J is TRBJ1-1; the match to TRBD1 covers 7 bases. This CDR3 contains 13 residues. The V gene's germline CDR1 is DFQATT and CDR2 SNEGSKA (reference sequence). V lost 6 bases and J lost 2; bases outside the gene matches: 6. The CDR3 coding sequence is TGCAGTGCGCGGACAGGCAGAAACACTGAAGCTTTCTTT. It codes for CSARTGRNTEAFF.

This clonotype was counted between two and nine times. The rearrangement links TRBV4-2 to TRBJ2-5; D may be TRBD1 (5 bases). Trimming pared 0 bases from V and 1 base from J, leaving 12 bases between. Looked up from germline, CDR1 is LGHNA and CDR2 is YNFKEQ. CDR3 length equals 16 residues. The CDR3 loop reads CASSQEQGEIQETQYF. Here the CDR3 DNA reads TGTGCCAGCAGCCAAGAGCAAGGGGAAATCCAAGAGACCCAGTACTTC.

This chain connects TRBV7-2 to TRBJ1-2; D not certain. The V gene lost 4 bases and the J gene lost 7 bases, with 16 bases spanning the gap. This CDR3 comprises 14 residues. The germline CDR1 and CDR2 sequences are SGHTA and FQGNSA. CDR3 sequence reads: CASSSGTEARGYTF. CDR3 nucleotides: TGTGCCAGCAGCTCAGGCACGGAGGCCCGTGGCTACACCTTC.

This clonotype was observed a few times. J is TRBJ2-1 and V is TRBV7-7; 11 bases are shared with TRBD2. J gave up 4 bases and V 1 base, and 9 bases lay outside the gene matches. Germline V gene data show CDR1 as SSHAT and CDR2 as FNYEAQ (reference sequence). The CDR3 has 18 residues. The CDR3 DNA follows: TGTGCCAGCAGCTTAGGCCCTACTAGCGGGGGCCATTACAATGAGCAGTTCTTC. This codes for CASSLGPTSGGHYNEQFF.

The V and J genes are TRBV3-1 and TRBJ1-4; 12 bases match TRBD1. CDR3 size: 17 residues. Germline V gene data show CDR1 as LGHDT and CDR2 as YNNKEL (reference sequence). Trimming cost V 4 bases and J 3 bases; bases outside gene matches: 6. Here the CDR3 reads CASSRWDRGLPNEKLFF. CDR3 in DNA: TGTGCCAGCAGCCGTTGGGACAGGGGGCTGCCTAATGAAAAACTGTTTTTT.

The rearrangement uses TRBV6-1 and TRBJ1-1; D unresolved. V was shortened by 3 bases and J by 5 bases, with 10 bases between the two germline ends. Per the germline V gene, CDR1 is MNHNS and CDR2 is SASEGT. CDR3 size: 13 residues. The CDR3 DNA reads TGTGCCAGCAGTGATTGGGTAGGAACTGAAGCTTTCTTT. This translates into CASSDWVGTEAFF.

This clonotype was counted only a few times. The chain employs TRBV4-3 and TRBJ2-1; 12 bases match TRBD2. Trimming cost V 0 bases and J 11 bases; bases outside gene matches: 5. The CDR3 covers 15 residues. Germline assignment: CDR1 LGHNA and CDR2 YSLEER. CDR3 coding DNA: TGCGCCAGCAGCCAAGAATGGCTAGCGGGGGGGCAGCAGTTCTTC. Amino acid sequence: CASSQEWLAGGQQFF.

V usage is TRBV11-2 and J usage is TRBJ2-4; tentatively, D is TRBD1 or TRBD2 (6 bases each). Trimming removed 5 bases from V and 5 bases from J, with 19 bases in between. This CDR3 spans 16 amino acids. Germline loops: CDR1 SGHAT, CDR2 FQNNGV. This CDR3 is CASSPHYGGEENIQYF. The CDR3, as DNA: TGTGCCAGCAGCCCCCACTACGGGGGCGAGGAAAACATTCAGTACTTC.

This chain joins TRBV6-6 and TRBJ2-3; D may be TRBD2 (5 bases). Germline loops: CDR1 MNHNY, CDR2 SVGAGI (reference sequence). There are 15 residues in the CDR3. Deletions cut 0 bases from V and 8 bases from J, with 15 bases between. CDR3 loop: CASSYSDLALATQYF. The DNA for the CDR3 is TGTGCCAGCAGTTACTCGGATCTAGCCCTCGCTACGCAGTATTTT.

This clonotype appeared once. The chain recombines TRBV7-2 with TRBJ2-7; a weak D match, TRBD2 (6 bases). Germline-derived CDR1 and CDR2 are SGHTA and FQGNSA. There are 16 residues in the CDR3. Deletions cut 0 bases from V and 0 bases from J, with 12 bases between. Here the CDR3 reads CASSLAGGQFSYEQYF. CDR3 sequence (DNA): TGTGCCAGCAGCTTAGCGGGGGGTCAGTTCTCCTACGAGCAGTACTTC.

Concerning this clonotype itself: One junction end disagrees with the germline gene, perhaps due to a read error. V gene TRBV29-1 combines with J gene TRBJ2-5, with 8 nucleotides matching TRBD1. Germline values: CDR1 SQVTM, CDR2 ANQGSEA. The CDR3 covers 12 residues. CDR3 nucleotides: TGCAGCGACGACAGGGGAGGAAAGACCCAGTACTTT. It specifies CSDDRGGKTQYF.

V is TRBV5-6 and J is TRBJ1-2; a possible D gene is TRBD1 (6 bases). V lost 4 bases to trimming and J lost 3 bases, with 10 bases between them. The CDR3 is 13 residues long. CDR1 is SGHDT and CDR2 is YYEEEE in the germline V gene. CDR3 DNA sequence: TGTGCCAGCAGCCTACACAGGGACTATGGCTACACCTTC. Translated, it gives CASSLHRDYGYTF.

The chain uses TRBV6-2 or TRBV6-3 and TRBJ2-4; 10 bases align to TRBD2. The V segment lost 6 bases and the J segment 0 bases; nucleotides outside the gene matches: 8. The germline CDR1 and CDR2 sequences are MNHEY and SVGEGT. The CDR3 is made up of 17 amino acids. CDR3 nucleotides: TGTGCCAGCAGCCAGCCGCTAGCGGGGGCAGCCAAAAACATTCAGTACTTC. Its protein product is CASSQPLAGAAKNIQYF.

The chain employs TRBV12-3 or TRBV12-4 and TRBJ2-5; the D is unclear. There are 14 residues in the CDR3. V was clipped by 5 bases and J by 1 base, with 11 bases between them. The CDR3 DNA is TGTGCCAGCAGTCTTAGCCCCATCCAAGAGACCCAGTACTTC. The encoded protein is CASSLSPIQETQYF.

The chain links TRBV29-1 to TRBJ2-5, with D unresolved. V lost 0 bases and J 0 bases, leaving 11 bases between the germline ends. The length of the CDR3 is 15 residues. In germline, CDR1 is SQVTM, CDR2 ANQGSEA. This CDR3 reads CSVEDWRHHQETQYF. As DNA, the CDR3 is TGCAGCGTTGAAGATTGGCGGCACCACCAAGAGACCCAGTACTTC.

CDR3 region: CASSLRIAGQGKSLHF. CDR3 nucleotides: TGTGCCAGCAGCTTACGGATTGCGGGACAGGGAAAGTCCCTCCACTTT. The chain has TRBV7-9 and TRBJ1-6; TRBD1 aligns across 9 bases. This CDR3 region has 16 residues. The germline CDR1 and CDR2 sequences are SEHNR and FQNEAQ (reference sequence). The V segment lost 2 bases and the J segment 14 bases; nucleotides outside the gene matches: 13. Using reference TRBV7-9 and TRBJ1-6 for the parts outside the CDR3, the full variable domain is DTGVSQNPRHKITKRGQNVTFRCDPISEHNRLYWYRQTLGQGPEFLTYFQNEAQLEKSRLLSDRFSAERPKGSFSTLEIQRTEQGDSAMYLCASSLRIAGQGKSLHFGNGTRLTVT.

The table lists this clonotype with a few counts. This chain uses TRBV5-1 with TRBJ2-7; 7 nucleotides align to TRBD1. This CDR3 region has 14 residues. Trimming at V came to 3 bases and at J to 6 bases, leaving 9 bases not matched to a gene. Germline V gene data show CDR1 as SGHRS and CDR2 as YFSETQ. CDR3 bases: TGCGCCAGCAGCTACCGGGACAGTCGGGCCGAGCAGTACTTC. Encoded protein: CASSYRDSRAEQYF.

This chain's CDR3 is CATSTKQGLFTEAFF. The CDR3 DNA is TGTGCCACCAGCACCAAACAGGGGCTGTTCACTGAAGCTTTCTTT. The chain recombines TRBV15 with TRBJ1-1, with TRBD1 matching 7 bases. This CDR3 is built from 15 residues. Per germline, CDR1 LNHNV and CDR2 YYDKDF (reference sequence). The junction had 9 bases not matched to a gene; V was cut back by 4 bases and J by 4 bases. Together with reference TRBV15 and TRBJ1-1, the CDR3 gives the full variable domain: DAMVIQNPRYQVTQFGKPVTLSCSQTLNHNVMYWYQQKSSQAPKLLFHYYDKDFNNEADTPDNFQSRRPNTSFCFLDIRSPGLGDTAMYLCATSTKQGLFTEAFFGQGTRLTVV.

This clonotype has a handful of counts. The CDR3 is CASSEQGSLRQPQHF. DNA of the CDR3: TGTGCCAGCAGTGAACAGGGTTCCTTGAGACAACCCCAGCATTTT. The chain links TRBV7-2 to TRBJ1-5; TRBD1 is a possible D gene (6 bases). In germline, CDR1 is SGHTA, CDR2 FQGNSA. The length of the CDR3 is 15 residues. Trimming pared 6 bases from V and 10 bases from J, leaving 22 bases between.

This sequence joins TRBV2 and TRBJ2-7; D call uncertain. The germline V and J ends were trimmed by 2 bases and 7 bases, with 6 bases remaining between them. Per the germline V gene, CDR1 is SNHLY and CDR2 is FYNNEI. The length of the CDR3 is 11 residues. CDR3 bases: TGTGCCAGCAGTGAAAGCCTAGAGCAGTACTTC. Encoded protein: CASSESLEQYF.

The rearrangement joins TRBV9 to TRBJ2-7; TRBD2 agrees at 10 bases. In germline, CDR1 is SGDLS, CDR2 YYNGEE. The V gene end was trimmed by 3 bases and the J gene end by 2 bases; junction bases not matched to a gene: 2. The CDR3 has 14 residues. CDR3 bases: TGTGCCAGCAGCGCCAGCGGGGGGGCCTACGAGCAGTACTTC. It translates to CASSASGGAYEQYF.

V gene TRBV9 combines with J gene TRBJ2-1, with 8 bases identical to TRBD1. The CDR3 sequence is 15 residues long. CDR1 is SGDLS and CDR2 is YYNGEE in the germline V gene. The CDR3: CASQTGQGLYNEQFF. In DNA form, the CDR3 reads TGTGCAAGCCAAACAGGACAGGGCTTATACAATGAGCAGTTCTTC.

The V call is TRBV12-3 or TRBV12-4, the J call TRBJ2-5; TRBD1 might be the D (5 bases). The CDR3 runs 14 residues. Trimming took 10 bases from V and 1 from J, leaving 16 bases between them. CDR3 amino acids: CANYGARSQETQYF. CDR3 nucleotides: TGTGCCAACTATGGGGCGAGGTCCCAAGAGACCCAGTACTTC.

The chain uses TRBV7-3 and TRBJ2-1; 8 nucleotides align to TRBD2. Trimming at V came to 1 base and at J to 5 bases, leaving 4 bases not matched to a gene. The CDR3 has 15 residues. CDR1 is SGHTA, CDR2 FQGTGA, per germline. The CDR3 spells CASSLRRGADNEQFF. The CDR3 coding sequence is TGTGCCAGCAGCTTAAGGCGGGGGGCGGACAATGAGCAGTTCTTC.

CDR3 sequence reads: CASSLGVVTYNEQFF. In nucleotides, the CDR3 is TGTGCCAGCAGCTTAGGGGTGGTTACCTACAATGAGCAGTTCTTC. The V gene is TRBV7-2, the J gene TRBJ2-1; D ambiguous. The germline V gene has CDR1 SGHTA and CDR2 FQGNSA. CDR3 size: 15 residues. Trimming shortened V by 1 base and J by 2 bases, and 9 bases separated the two germline ends.